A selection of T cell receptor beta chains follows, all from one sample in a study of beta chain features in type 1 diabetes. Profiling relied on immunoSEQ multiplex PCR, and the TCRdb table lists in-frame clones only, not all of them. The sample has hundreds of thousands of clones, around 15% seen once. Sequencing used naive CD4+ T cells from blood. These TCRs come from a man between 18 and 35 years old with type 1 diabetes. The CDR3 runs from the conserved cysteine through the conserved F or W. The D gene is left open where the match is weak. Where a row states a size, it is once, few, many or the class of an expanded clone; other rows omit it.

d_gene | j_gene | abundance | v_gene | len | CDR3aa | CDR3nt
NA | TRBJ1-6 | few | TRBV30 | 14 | CAFSPGSGGSPLHF | TGTGCCTTCAGCCCGGGTTCCGGCGGTTCACCCCTCCACTTT
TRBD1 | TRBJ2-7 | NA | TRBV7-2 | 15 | CASSLDGTGSDEQYF | TGTGCCAGCAGCTTAGACGGGACAGGGTCGGATGAGCAGTACTTC
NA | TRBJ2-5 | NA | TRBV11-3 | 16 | CASSLSPPGAQETQYF | TGTGCCAGCAGCTTATCCCCTCCGGGGGCGCAAGAGACCCAGTACTTC
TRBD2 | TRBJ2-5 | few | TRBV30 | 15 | CAWRHQRGNQETQYF | TGTGCCTGGAGGCATCAGCGGGGGAACCAAGAGACCCAGTACTTC
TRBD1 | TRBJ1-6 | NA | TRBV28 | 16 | CASRTTGQQIDSPLHF | TGTGCCAGCAGAACTACGGGACAGCAAATAGATTCACCCCTCCACTTT
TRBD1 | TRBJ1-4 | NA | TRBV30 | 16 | CAWSSGPRDRGEKLFF | TGTGCCTGGAGCTCCGGACCCCGGGACAGGGGTGAAAAACTGTTTTTT
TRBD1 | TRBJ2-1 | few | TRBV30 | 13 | CAWTRQGGNEQFF | TGTGCCTGGACCCGACAGGGCGGAAATGAGCAGTTCTTC
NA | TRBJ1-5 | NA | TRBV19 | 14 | CASSTPRENQPQHF | TGTGCCAGTAGTACCCCCAGGGAGAATCAGCCCCAGCATTTT
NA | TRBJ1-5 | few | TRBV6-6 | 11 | CASTAEGPQHF | TGTGCCAGCACGGCCGAGGGACCCCAGCATTTT
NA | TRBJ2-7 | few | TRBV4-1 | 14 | CASSQDATVNEQYF | TGCGCCAGCAGCCAAGATGCGACAGTAAACGAGCAGTACTTC
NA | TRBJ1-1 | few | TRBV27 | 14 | CASSRQTMNTEAFF | TGTGCCAGCAGCCGACAGACCATGAACACTGAAGCTTTCTTT
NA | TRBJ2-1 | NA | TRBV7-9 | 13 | CAIEWSSYNEQFF | TGTGCCATAGAGTGGAGCTCCTACAATGAGCAGTTCTTC
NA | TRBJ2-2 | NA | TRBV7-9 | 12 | CASSPRTGELFF | TGTGCCAGCAGCCCAAGAACCGGGGAGCTGTTTTTT
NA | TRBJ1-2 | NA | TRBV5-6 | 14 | CASSLAGADYGYTF | TGTGCCAGCAGCTTGGCCGGCGCTGACTATGGCTACACCTTC
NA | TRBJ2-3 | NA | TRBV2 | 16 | CASSEGSFVGTDTQYF | TGTGCCAGCAGTGAAGGCTCCTTCGTGGGCACAGATACGCAGTATTTT
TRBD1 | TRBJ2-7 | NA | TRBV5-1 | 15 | CASSTRDRDSYEQYF | TGCGCCAGCAGCACCCGGGACAGGGACTCCTACGAGCAGTACTTC
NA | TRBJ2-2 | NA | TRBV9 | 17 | CASSVPEDSMNTGELFF | TGTGCCAGCAGCGTACCGGAGGACAGCATGAACACCGGGGAGCTGTTTTTT